Listed below are T cell receptor beta chains from one sample, sequenced in a study of blood T cell repertoires in COVID-19. The table came from immunoSEQ multiplex PCR; TCRdb's copy has only in-frame clones and leaves some out. Among some 30,000 clones listed, 65% to 90% were seen once. The material sequenced was peripheral blood. These TCRs come from a human donor in a cohort sampled during active COVID-19. CDR3s include the opening cysteine and the closing phenylalanine or tryptophan. The D gene is left open where the match is weak. Some rows mark clone size as missing; the rest say once, few, many or name a class of expanded clone.

d_call: TRBD1; cdr3_length: 16; j_call: TRBJ1-3; clone_size: -; v_call: TRBV6-1; cdr3_aa: CASSANRGKTGNTIYF; cdr3_nt: TGTGCCAGCAGTGCGAACAGGGGGAAGACTGGAAACACCATATATTTT
d_call: TRBD2; cdr3_length: 18; j_call: TRBJ2-5; clone_size: once; v_call: TRBV5-8; cdr3_aa: CASSLAYGAGASYETQYF; cdr3_nt: TGTGCCAGCAGCTTGGCCTATGGAGCGGGGGCCTCCTACGAGACCCAGTACTTC
d_call: -; cdr3_length: 19; j_call: TRBJ2-4; clone_size: -; v_call: TRBV6-1; cdr3_aa: CASSEALGGGDKAKNIQYF; cdr3_nt: TGTGCCAGCAGTGAAGCGCTAGGAGGGGGCGATAAGGCCAAAAACATTCAGTACTTC
d_call: TRBD2; cdr3_length: 14; j_call: TRBJ2-7; clone_size: few; v_call: TRBV6-2/TRBV6-3; cdr3_aa: CASSYVSGVHEQYF; cdr3_nt: TGTGCCAGCAGTTACGTTAGCGGGGTCCACGAGCAGTACTTC
d_call: TRBD1; cdr3_length: 13; j_call: TRBJ2-7; clone_size: -; v_call: TRBV12-3/TRBV12-4; cdr3_aa: CASRAGTGNEQYF; cdr3_nt: TGTGCCAGCAGGGCCGGGACAGGGAACGAGCAGTACTTC
d_call: TRBD2; cdr3_length: 17; j_call: TRBJ2-2; clone_size: -; v_call: TRBV11-3; cdr3_aa: CASSSIAGGKNTGELFF; cdr3_nt: TGTGCCAGCAGCTCAATAGCGGGGGGGAAGAACACCGGGGAGCTGTTTTTT
d_call: -; cdr3_length: 14; j_call: TRBJ1-1; clone_size: -; v_call: TRBV5-6; cdr3_aa: CASSPIQGRPEAFF; cdr3_nt: TGTGCCAGCAGCCCAATACAGGGTAGGCCTGAAGCTTTCTTT
d_call: TRBD1; cdr3_length: 13; j_call: TRBJ2-5; clone_size: -; v_call: TRBV5-4; cdr3_aa: CASSMDRRKTQYF; cdr3_nt: TGTGCCAGCAGCATGGACAGGAGAAAGACCCAGTACTTC
d_call: -; cdr3_length: 16; j_call: TRBJ1-1; clone_size: -; v_call: TRBV7-9; cdr3_aa: CASSSPRVRPGTEAFF; cdr3_nt: TGTGCCAGCAGCTCCCCGAGGGTGAGACCGGGGACTGAAGCTTTCTTT
d_call: TRBD1; cdr3_length: 14; j_call: TRBJ2-7; clone_size: -; v_call: TRBV6-5; cdr3_aa: CASRRDRYSYEQYF; cdr3_nt: TGTGCCAGCAGGAGGGACAGGTACTCCTACGAGCAGTACTTC
d_call: -; cdr3_length: 12; j_call: TRBJ1-1; clone_size: -; v_call: TRBV30; cdr3_aa: CAWRQGNTEAFF; cdr3_nt: TGTGCCTGGAGGCAGGGGAACACTGAAGCTTTCTTT
d_call: -; cdr3_length: 14; j_call: TRBJ1-2; clone_size: -; v_call: TRBV4-2; cdr3_aa: CASSQLRTDYGYTF; cdr3_nt: TGTGCCAGCAGCCAGCTAAGGACAGACTATGGCTACACCTTC
d_call: TRBD2; cdr3_length: 16; j_call: TRBJ2-3; clone_size: -; v_call: TRBV10-1; cdr3_aa: CASSEVSGGLTDTQYF; cdr3_nt: TGCGCCAGCAGTGAAGTTAGCGGGGGGCTCACAGATACGCAGTATTTT
d_call: TRBD1; cdr3_length: 16; j_call: TRBJ1-6; clone_size: -; v_call: TRBV19; cdr3_aa: CASSTSDRGNNSPLHF; cdr3_nt: TGTGCCAGTAGTACTAGCGACAGGGGGAATAATTCACCCCTCCACTTT
d_call: TRBD1; cdr3_length: 14; j_call: TRBJ1-1; clone_size: -; v_call: TRBV6-1; cdr3_aa: CASSEDREDTEAFF; cdr3_nt: TGTGCCAGCAGTGAGGACAGGGAGGACACTGAAGCTTTCTTT
d_call: TRBD2; cdr3_length: 15; j_call: TRBJ2-1; clone_size: -; v_call: TRBV9; cdr3_aa: CASSVRAGVNNEQFF; cdr3_nt: TGTGCCAGCAGCGTACGGGCGGGAGTTAACAATGAGCAGTTCTTC
d_call: -; cdr3_length: 15; j_call: TRBJ2-7; clone_size: -; v_call: TRBV19; cdr3_aa: CASSMSSPGNYEQYF; cdr3_nt: TGTGCCAGTAGTATGAGCAGCCCAGGGAACTACGAGCAGTACTTC
d_call: -; cdr3_length: 14; j_call: TRBJ1-3; clone_size: -; v_call: TRBV6-5; cdr3_aa: CASSPGHGGNTIYF; cdr3_nt: TGTGCCAGCAGTCCTGGACACGGTGGAAACACCATATATTTT
d_call: TRBD2; cdr3_length: 15; j_call: TRBJ2-3; clone_size: -; v_call: TRBV19; cdr3_aa: CASSTSGRRTDTQYF; cdr3_nt: TGTGCCAGTAGTACGAGCGGGAGACGCACAGATACGCAGTATTTT
d_call: -; cdr3_length: 15; j_call: TRBJ2-1; clone_size: once; v_call: TRBV27; cdr3_aa: CASSLRWAGRREQFF; cdr3_nt: TGTGCCAGCAGTTTACGGTGGGCAGGTCGTCGTGAGCAGTTCTTC
d_call: TRBD1; cdr3_length: 16; j_call: TRBJ1-2; clone_size: -; v_call: TRBV16; cdr3_aa: CASSLLGQARNYGYTF; cdr3_nt: TGTGCCAGCAGCCTATTGGGACAGGCGAGAAACTATGGCTACACCTTC
d_call: TRBD2; cdr3_length: 14; j_call: TRBJ2-1; clone_size: -; v_call: TRBV6-5; cdr3_aa: CASHTSGGYYEQFF; cdr3_nt: TGTGCCAGCCATACTAGCGGGGGGTACTATGAGCAGTTCTTC
d_call: -; cdr3_length: 13; j_call: TRBJ1-2; clone_size: -; v_call: TRBV13; cdr3_aa: CASSLGTSYGYTF; cdr3_nt: TGTGCCAGCAGCTTAGGAACAAGCTATGGCTACACCTTC
d_call: TRBD2; cdr3_length: 16; j_call: TRBJ2-5; clone_size: -; v_call: TRBV5-1; cdr3_aa: CASSLAGGGGQETQYF; cdr3_nt: TGCGCCAGCAGCTTAGCGGGGGGCGGGGGTCAAGAGACCCAGTACTTC
d_call: -; cdr3_length: 13; j_call: TRBJ1-2; clone_size: -; v_call: TRBV28; cdr3_aa: CASSLQQGHGYTF; cdr3_nt: TGTGCCAGCAGTTTACAACAGGGACATGGCTACACCTTC
d_call: TRBD2; cdr3_length: 15; j_call: TRBJ2-5; clone_size: -; v_call: TRBV9; cdr3_aa: CASSGDTSAQETQYF; cdr3_nt: TGTGCCAGCAGCGGCGATACTAGCGCTCAAGAGACCCAGTACTTC
d_call: -; cdr3_length: 13; j_call: TRBJ1-1; clone_size: -; v_call: TRBV29-1; cdr3_aa: CSVDAGMNTEAFF; cdr3_nt: TGCAGCGTTGACGCAGGGATGAACACTGAAGCTTTCTTT
d_call: -; cdr3_length: 17; j_call: TRBJ1-2; clone_size: -; v_call: TRBV7-3; cdr3_aa: CASSNQTGPVANYGYTF; cdr3_nt: TGTGCCAGCAGCAATCAGACAGGACCCGTGGCTAACTATGGCTACACCTTC
d_call: TRBD2; cdr3_length: 15; j_call: TRBJ2-7; clone_size: -; v_call: TRBV18; cdr3_aa: CASSPVTSGNYEQYF; cdr3_nt: TGTGCCAGCTCTCCGGTGACTAGCGGCAACTACGAGCAGTACTTC
d_call: TRBD2; cdr3_length: 15; j_call: TRBJ2-1; clone_size: -; v_call: TRBV5-1; cdr3_aa: CASSGLAGAGNEQFF; cdr3_nt: TGCGCCAGCTCCGGACTAGCGGGGGCGGGTAATGAGCAGTTCTTC
d_call: -; cdr3_length: 13; j_call: TRBJ2-5; clone_size: -; v_call: TRBV10-1; cdr3_aa: CASSETGPGTQYF; cdr3_nt: TGCGCCAGCAGCGAGACAGGCCCGGGGACCCAGTACTTC
d_call: -; cdr3_length: 15; j_call: TRBJ1-6; clone_size: -; v_call: TRBV19; cdr3_aa: CASSIDYRPNSPLHF; cdr3_nt: TGTGCCAGTAGTATAGATTACAGGCCAAATTCACCCCTCCACTTT
d_call: -; cdr3_length: 12; j_call: TRBJ2-7; clone_size: -; v_call: TRBV29-1; cdr3_aa: CSVKRSSYEQYF; cdr3_nt: TGCAGCGTCAAGCGGAGCTCCTACGAGCAGTACTTC
d_call: -; cdr3_length: 13; j_call: TRBJ2-5; clone_size: -; v_call: TRBV12-3/TRBV12-4; cdr3_aa: CASSLTGEETQYF; cdr3_nt: TGTGCCAGCAGTTTAACCGGGGAAGAGACCCAGTACTTC
d_call: -; cdr3_length: 14; j_call: TRBJ1-5; clone_size: -; v_call: TRBV16; cdr3_aa: CASSLSYSNQPQHF; cdr3_nt: TGTGCCAGCAGCCTATCATATAGCAATCAGCCCCAGCATTTT
d_call: -; cdr3_length: 15; j_call: TRBJ1-4; clone_size: -; v_call: TRBV10-3; cdr3_aa: CAISESQRPNEKLFF; cdr3_nt: TGTGCCATCAGTGAGTCCCAGAGGCCAAATGAAAAACTGTTTTTT
d_call: -; cdr3_length: 15; j_call: TRBJ1-2; clone_size: -; v_call: TRBV6-5; cdr3_aa: CASSYSNSHIPGYTF; cdr3_nt: TGTGCCAGCAGTTACTCGAATTCCCACATCCCTGGCTACACCTTC
d_call: TRBD2; cdr3_length: 15; j_call: TRBJ2-1; clone_size: -; v_call: TRBV5-4; cdr3_aa: CASSPAGGSYNEQFF; cdr3_nt: TGTGCCAGCAGCCCGGCGGGGGGCTCCTACAATGAGCAGTTCTTC
d_call: -; cdr3_length: 13; j_call: TRBJ2-5; clone_size: -; v_call: TRBV12-3/TRBV12-4; cdr3_aa: CASSSNNQETQYF; cdr3_nt: TGTGCCAGCAGTTCAAACAACCAAGAGACCCAGTACTTC
d_call: TRBD1; cdr3_length: 13; j_call: TRBJ2-2; clone_size: -; v_call: TRBV29-1; cdr3_aa: CSAQGAESGELFF; cdr3_nt: TGCAGCGCTCAGGGGGCCGAAAGCGGGGAGCTGTTTTTT
d_call: -; cdr3_length: 11; j_call: TRBJ1-2; clone_size: -; v_call: TRBV28; cdr3_aa: CAITENYGYTF; cdr3_nt: TGTGCCATCACAGAGAACTATGGCTACACCTTC
d_call: -; cdr3_length: 12; j_call: TRBJ2-7; clone_size: -; v_call: TRBV7-9; cdr3_aa: CASGEISYEQYF; cdr3_nt: TGTGCCAGCGGGGAGATCTCCTACGAGCAGTACTTC
d_call: -; cdr3_length: 15; j_call: TRBJ1-6; clone_size: -; v_call: TRBV2; cdr3_aa: CASSEGGEGNSPLHF; cdr3_nt: TGTGCCAGCAGTGAGGGAGGGGAGGGTAATTCACCCCTCCACTTT
d_call: -; cdr3_length: 13; j_call: TRBJ2-5; clone_size: -; v_call: TRBV6-1; cdr3_aa: CASSDGQQETQYF; cdr3_nt: TGTGCCAGCAGTGATGGACAACAAGAGACCCAGTACTTC
d_call: -; cdr3_length: 12; j_call: TRBJ1-6; clone_size: -; v_call: TRBV12-3/TRBV12-4; cdr3_aa: CASSSVGSPLHF; cdr3_nt: TGTGCCAGCAGTTCGGTCGGGTCACCCCTCCACTTT
d_call: TRBD1; cdr3_length: 15; j_call: TRBJ2-2; clone_size: -; v_call: TRBV5-1; cdr3_aa: CASSRGTGEALELFF; cdr3_nt: TGCGCCAGCAGCAGGGGGACAGGGGAGGCATTGGAGCTGTTTTTT
d_call: -; cdr3_length: 16; j_call: TRBJ1-4; clone_size: few; v_call: TRBV4-3; cdr3_aa: CASSQGVMGANEKLFF; cdr3_nt: TGCGCCAGCAGCCAAGGTGTAATGGGGGCGAATGAAAAACTGTTTTTT
d_call: TRBD2; cdr3_length: 15; j_call: TRBJ2-3; clone_size: -; v_call: TRBV11-2; cdr3_aa: CASSRSGVGGNTQYF; cdr3_nt: TGTGCCAGCAGCCGTAGCGGGGTGGGTGGTAATACGCAGTATTTT
d_call: -; cdr3_length: 15; j_call: TRBJ2-1; clone_size: -; v_call: TRBV5-1; cdr3_aa: CASSLGLSSYNEQFF; cdr3_nt: TGCGCCAGCAGCTTGGGCCTAAGCTCCTACAATGAGCAGTTCTTC
d_call: -; cdr3_length: 15; j_call: TRBJ2-7; clone_size: -; v_call: TRBV7-9; cdr3_aa: CASTTTGLSSYEQYF; cdr3_nt: TGTGCCAGCACCACGACAGGACTGAGCTCCTACGAGCAGTACTTC
d_call: TRBD1; cdr3_length: 12; j_call: TRBJ2-7; clone_size: -; v_call: TRBV5-6; cdr3_aa: CASSLGGQGGFF; cdr3_nt: TGTGCCAGCAGCTTAGGGGGACAGGGGGGTTTCTTC
d_call: -; cdr3_length: 15; j_call: TRBJ2-7; clone_size: -; v_call: TRBV9; cdr3_aa: CASSVSPGVGYEQYF; cdr3_nt: TGTGCCAGCAGCGTATCCCCGGGGGTGGGGTACGAGCAGTACTTC
d_call: TRBD2; cdr3_length: 14; j_call: TRBJ2-1; clone_size: -; v_call: TRBV5-1; cdr3_aa: CASSSSPTSGEQFF; cdr3_nt: TGCGCCAGCAGCTCCTCACCGACTAGCGGGGAGCAGTTCTTC
d_call: -; cdr3_length: 13; j_call: TRBJ2-3; clone_size: -; v_call: TRBV2; cdr3_aa: CASSAGIPDTQYF; cdr3_nt: TGTGCCAGCAGTGCAGGGATTCCAGATACGCAGTATTTT
d_call: TRBD1; cdr3_length: 16; j_call: TRBJ1-2; clone_size: -; v_call: TRBV27; cdr3_aa: CASSYTRVGQGNGYTF; cdr3_nt: TGTGCCAGCAGTTATACGAGGGTGGGACAGGGGAACGGCTACACCTTC